This T cell receptor (beta chain) is drawn from a study of cytomegalovirus exposure and HLA in healthy donors. The PCR was carried out with 60 Vbeta primers and 13 Jbeta primers. The table came from immunoSEQ multiplex PCR; TCRdb's copy has only in-frame clones and leaves some out. The table has 85,000 to 130,000 clones, 75% seen once. V shed 0 bases and J shed 0 bases, with 9 bases lying between them. The CDR3 sequence is 15 residues long. Germline CDR1 and CDR2: SGHRS and YFSETQ. The sequence was obtained from a male donor in good health and CMV-seropositive. The sample was PBMCs. The gene calls are TRBV5-1 and TRBJ1-2; D not certain. The CDR3 loop reads CASSLGAVTNYGYTF. In DNA form, the CDR3 reads TGCGCCAGCAGCTTGGGGGCCGTAACTAACTATGGCTACACCTTC. Full variable domain (remainder filled in from reference TRBV5-1 and TRBJ1-2): KAGVTQTPRYLIKTRGQQVTLSCSPISGHRSVSWYQQTPGQGLQFLFEYFSETQRNKGNFPGRFSGRQFSNSRSEMNVSTLELGDSALYLCASSLGAVTNYGYTFGSGTRLTVV.